These T cell receptor beta chains were read from a single sample in a study of T cell responses to AZD1222 COVID-19 vaccine. The data were produced by immunoSEQ multiplex PCR, yet TCRdb's version contains in-frame clones alone and is incomplete. The sample yields about 86,000 clones, almost 80% seen once. Sample: peripheral blood, taken on day 0 of AZD1222 vaccination. The receptors derive from an adult in good health. Both conserved end residues are trimmed from each CDR3. Fields, in order: J gene, V gene, CDR3 protein.

>TRBJ1-3|TRBV12-3/TRBV12-4
ASSLETGNTIY
>TRBJ2-1|TRBV5-1
ASSLGGSGNEQF
>TRBJ1-2|TRBV6-4
ATTPRQGGYGYT
>TRBJ2-7|TRBV2
ATKVGGGEQY
>TRBJ2-6|TRBV21-1
ASSIGTGGRSGANVLT
>TRBJ1-4|TRBV6-5
ATRRQGLTNEKLF
>TRBJ2-1|TRBV28
ASSLFNEQF
>TRBJ1-5|TRBV4-2
ASSQVGEYSQPQH
>TRBJ1-6|TRBV3-1/TRBV3-2
ASSQGGSDSPLH
>TRBJ1-5|TRBV30
AWSVDRGPGPQH
>TRBJ1-2|TRBV10-2
ATTDRWPGTNYGYT